The entry that follows covers one TCR beta chain sequence. In the original analysis: Reference gene primer amplification gave estimated nucleated cell counts. Using immunoSEQ multiplex PCR, the repertoire was profiled, and TCRdb retains in-frame clones only, with some absent. The V and J calls and clone size come from that table; D and trimming were worked out from the DNA. This sample has fewer than 100,000 clones, with 80% found just once. The sample is drawn from a study of blood T cell repertoires in COVID-19. Across the study: Samples of COVID-19 (acute and convalescent) were obtained from the United States, Italy and Spain.

CDR3 size: 15 residues. The junction had 10 bases not matched to a gene; V was cut back by 7 bases and J by 5 bases. CDR1 and CDR2 from the germline V gene are SGHDN and FVKESK. The origin of this receptor is a woman between 65 and 79 years old with acute or convalescent COVID-19. The chain joins TRBV14 to TRBJ2-5, with TRBD1 matching over 10 bases. Sequencing was performed on peripheral blood. CDR3 nucleotides: TGTGCCAGCACCCCCAGACAGGGGGCCCGGGAGACCCAGTACTTC. Translated: CASTPRQGARETQYF.